These 13 T cell receptor beta chains share one sample of origin, sequenced in a study of blood T cell repertoires in COVID-19. Assay: immunoSEQ multiplex PCR; the TCRdb copy retains only in-frame clones and omits some. The sample contains more than 60,000 clones, more than 70% of which appear only once. Sequencing used peripheral blood. The receptors originated from a woman aged 45-65 years with active or convalescent COVID-19.

V and J are TRBV7-9 and TRBJ1-4; possible D gene TRBD1, 5 bases. Per the germline V gene, CDR1 is SEHNR and CDR2 is FQNEAQ (reference sequence). The CDR3 extends over 13 amino acids. Deletions cut 2 bases from V and 4 bases from J, with 5 bases between. The CDR3 here is CASSLRGNEKLFF. As DNA, the CDR3 is TGTGCCAGCAGCTTAAGGGGTAATGAAAAACTGTTTTTT.

This chain links TRBV5-1 with TRBJ2-3; 8 bases fit TRBD2. CDR3 length: 19 amino acids. Trimming cost V 4 bases and J 6 bases; bases outside gene matches: 22. Germline V gene sequence: CDR1 SGHRS, CDR2 YFSETQ. CDR3 residues: CASSPNPWTSRAFGDTQYF. The CDR3, as DNA: TGCGCCAGCAGCCCCAACCCCTGGACTAGCCGTGCCTTTGGGGATACGCAGTATTTT.

CDR3 sequence reads: CASSPGDRNYGYTF. The CDR3 DNA reads TGCGCCAGCAGCCCCGGGGACAGGAACTATGGCTACACCTTC. This sequence joins TRBV5-1 and TRBJ1-2; 8 positions match TRBD1. After removal of 4 bases from V and 2 bases from J, the junction contained 4 bases not matched to a gene. This CDR3 region has 14 residues. Per the germline V gene, CDR1 is SGHRS and CDR2 is YFSETQ. Filled out from reference TRBV5-1 and TRBJ1-2, the complete variable domain reads KAGVTQTPRYLIKTRGQQVTLSCSPISGHRSVSWYQQTPGQGLQFLFEYFSETQRNKGNFPGRFSGRQFSNSRSEMNVSTLELGDSALYLCASSPGDRNYGYTFGSGTRLTVV.

This clone was recorded a few times. The chain is built from TRBV7-8 and TRBJ2-7, with 9 nucleotides matching TRBD1. V lost 4 bases to trimming and J lost 1 base; unmatched junction nucleotides: 20. From germline, CDR1 is SGHVS and CDR2 FQNEAQ. The CDR3 runs to 20 residues. This CDR3 reads CASSSYTPHRGRFLSYEQYF. The CDR3, as DNA: TGTGCCAGCAGCTCCTATACCCCGCACAGGGGGCGATTTTTATCCTACGAGCAGTACTTC.

This chain links TRBV19 with TRBJ2-5; 11 positions agree with TRBD2. The CDR3 totals 16 residues. V was clipped by 4 bases and J by 4 bases; unmatched bases: 8. Germline V gene sequence: CDR1 LNHDA, CDR2 SQIVND (reference sequence). CDR3 bases: TGTGCCAGTAGTACCGTGAGACTAGCGGGAAGAGAGACCCAGTACTTC. It is translated as CASSTVRLAGRETQYF.

The rearrangement joins TRBV15 to TRBJ2-3, with 8 bases that match TRBD2. The CDR3 sequence is 17 residues long. J was trimmed by 0 bases and V by 1 base; bases with no gene match: 6. CDR1 is LNHNV and CDR2 is YYDKDF in the germline V gene (reference sequence). The CDR3 region is CATSRGRREASTDTQYF. In DNA form, the CDR3 reads TGTGCCACCAGCAGAGGTCGGCGGGAGGCGAGCACAGATACGCAGTATTTT.

The gene calls are TRBV9 and TRBJ2-3; 7 nucleotides align to TRBD2. After removal of 4 bases from V and 4 bases from J, the junction contained 6 bases not matched to a gene. Germline assignment: CDR1 SGDLS and CDR2 YYNGEE. The CDR3 has 14 residues. The CDR3 DNA reads as TGTGCCAGCAGCACCGGACTAGGATCAGATACGCAGTATTTT. This encodes CASSTGLGSDTQYF.

The chain joins TRBV3-1 (or the pseudogene TRBV3-2) to TRBJ1-2; a weak D match, TRBD1 (5 bases). The CDR3 totals 14 residues. Looked up from germline, CDR1 is LGHDT and CDR2 is YNNKEL (reference sequence). The ends were cut back, 0 bases at V and 6 bases at J, with 11 bases in the middle. CDR3 DNA: TGTGCCAGCAGCCAAGATCAGGGTTGGGATGGCTACACCTTC. Residues: CASSQDQGWDGYTF.

A single count supports this clone. The chain combines TRBV15 with TRBJ2-6; D is uncertain. In germline, CDR1 is LNHNV, CDR2 YYDKDF (reference sequence). The CDR3 spans 14 residues. The V gene lost 5 bases and the J gene lost 2 bases, with 7 bases spanning the gap. The CDR3 sequence is CATSVATGANVLTF. The CDR3 coding sequence is TGTGCCACCAGCGTTGCGACTGGGGCCAACGTCCTGACTTTC.

The rearrangement uses TRBV7-9 and TRBJ2-7; maybe TRBD1 (6 bases). The CDR3 spans 16 residues. Trimming took off 4 bases at V and 6 bases at J, with 22 bases between the two ends. The V gene's germline CDR1 is SEHNR and CDR2 FQNEAQ (reference sequence). The CDR3 reads CASSSGFTDLTGEQYF. The CDR3 nucleotides read TGTGCCAGCAGCTCCGGTTTTACAGACTTGACAGGCGAGCAGTACTTC. The entire variable domain, with the rest obtained from reference TRBV7-9 and TRBJ2-7, is as follows: DTGVSQNPRHKITKRGQNVTFRCDPISEHNRLYWYRQTLGQGPEFLTYFQNEAQLEKSRLLSDRFSAERPKGSFSTLEIQRTEQGDSAMYLCASSSGFTDLTGEQYFGPGTRLTVT.

The V gene is TRBV5-1, the J gene TRBJ2-1, with a possible D match to TRBD1 (6 bases). Germline-derived CDR1 and CDR2 are SGHRS and YFSETQ. CDR3 length: 13 residues. V shed 4 bases and J shed 6 bases, with 11 bases lying between them. This CDR3 reads CASSAGTPNEQFF. The CDR3 nucleotides are TGCGCCAGCAGCGCCGGGACACCCAATGAGCAGTTCTTC.

V usage is TRBV5-4 and J usage is TRBJ1-2; TRBD1 matches at 7 bases. The CDR3 sequence is 15 residues long. Trimming removed 2 bases from V and 8 bases from J; junction bases left unmatched: 12. CDR1 is SGHNT, CDR2 YYREEE, per germline (reference sequence). CDR3 bases: TGTGCCAGCAGCTTACCCCCGTCGACAGGGACAGGCTACACCTTC. It codes for CASSLPPSTGTGYTF.

CDR3 loop: CASSLRGSLYEQYF. Here the CDR3 DNA reads TGTGCCAGCAGTTTACGGGGGTCCCTCTACGAGCAGTACTTC. The chain links TRBV27 to TRBJ2-7, with D maybe TRBD2 (6 bases). The CDR3 consists of 14 residues. V was clipped by 2 bases and J by 3 bases, with 11 bases between them. Germline V gene data show CDR1 as MNHEY and CDR2 as SMNVEV (reference sequence).